This record covers a single T cell receptor beta chain. Its antigen is currently not known. Qualities for individual bases were not recorded, and no much larger clone is one base off. This entry is derived from a study of post-analysis software for immune sequencing data (dated by TCRdb to about 2015). With regard to the full study: The recorded disease courses included relapsing-remitting, secondary progressive and progressive-relapsing multiple sclerosis, and some patients had no subtype annotation. The patient repertoires were set against eleven to twelve previously published healthy control repertoires from donors whose ages ranged from about 6 to 25 years. A subset of samples was prepared in parallel using single-end sample barcoding, then pooled and co-amplified after Illumina adapter ligation. Study-wide conclusions, independent of this receptor: Multiple sclerosis patients had significantly lower normalized Chao1 diversity than controls, a result that suggests substantial peripheral T-cell clonal expansion. Strong co-clustering of samples prepared in the same batch was shown by direct clustering with F measure, prompting a batch-effect correction. Patients showed significantly higher frequencies than controls for roughly five TRBV segments, among them TRBV5-6, TRBV5-1 and TRBV20-1. The control group was slightly older than the multiple sclerosis patient group.

TCR beta repertoires were profiled from peripheral blood of some 13 young patients with multiple sclerosis to demonstrate the VDJtools post-analysis software. The patients with multiple sclerosis were children and adolescents between roughly 6 and 15 years of age. Receptor libraries were prepared by PCR. The instrument was an Illumina HiSeq 2500. To reduce PCR and sequencing biases, unique molecular identifiers were incorporated into the TCR beta cDNA libraries. About 0.5 million cDNA molecules were obtained for every 1 to 10 million input T cells, so each molecule roughly corresponded to one T cell. The patient libraries were prepared and sequenced using the same protocol as the earlier healthy control dataset. Within a given batch, samples were prepared together, multiplexed and sequenced on the same HiSeq lane. The study's processing was this. Raw barcoded reads were processed with MIGEC, discarding single-read molecular identifier groups before consensus assembly and CDR3 extraction. VDJtools was used for post-analysis of the clonotype tables, and diversity was normalized by down-sampling every dataset to the size of the smallest sample. Repertoire overlap clustering matched CDR3 amino acid but not nucleotide sequences to correct batch-related cross-sample contamination. The public sequencing data were trimmed at Q25 with fastp and processed into clonotypes with MiXCR by TCRdb, which kept only in-frame beta chains. Every entry covers one CDR3 protein and lists the most common genes and DNA from its rows. TCRdb, not the original authors, processed these V and J calls. The sample records some 690,000 distinct CDR3 sequences, around 64% of which are singletons. Approximately 11% of the sample goes to the ten largest clones.

Its CDR3 holds 14 amino acids, cysteine through phenylalanine. The entry retains the CDR3 DNA only, 42 bases that are in frame from base 1. The germline V gene (reference sequence) provides CDR1 MNHNY and CDR2 SVGAGI. V loses 5 bases at its end and J loses 1 base; junction bases beyond the gene matches: 1. The clonotype was recovered from a girl aged 2 to 9 with multiple sclerosis. The V gene is TRBV6-6 and the J gene is TRBJ1-4; 7 central nucleotides agree with TRBD1. The sequenced material came from blood. The DNA sequence reads TGTGCCAGCAGTAGACAGGGAACTAATGAAAAACTGTTTTTT. It codes for CASSRQGTNEKLFF.